This TCR beta chain stems from a study of blood T cell repertoires in COVID-19 (dated by TCRdb to about 2020). About the full investigation: The collaborator samples originated in the United States, Italy and Spain and spanned the acute and convalescent phases of COVID-19. The prospective study material was composed of cDNA or gDNA derived from T cells, B-cell-depleted T cells, or PBMCs. The dataset comprised deeply sampled blood TCRbeta repertoires from subjects exposed to, actively infected with, or recovered from COVID-19. The repertoires were released in a freely available public database meant as a resource for research on the immune response to SARS-CoV-2. Samples were obtained from the ongoing ImmuneRACE study (first 160 participants) and from 1,254 subjects provided by 6 global collaborators. Sample metadata almost always included a de-identified subject ID, COVID-19 status, age in years and sex. Where available, HLA class I and class II types were obtained from metadata supplied by the sample provider rather than from assay-based typing.

TCRbeta CDR3 regions were amplified from genomic DNA by means of the immunoSEQ Assay, a bias-controlled multiplex PCR. In the source study's methods: Within the assay, amplification of reference gene primers was used to estimate how many nucleated cells each sample contained. To quantify the absolute abundance of each unique TCRbeta CDR3 rearrangement, sequence reads were collapsed and filtered. Productive Simpson clonality was computed per sample as the square root of Simpson's diversity index over productive rearrangements. TCRdb mirrors the immuneACCESS table, restricted to in-frame sequences. Some clones are absent from its copies; in checked studies, under half trace to an unresolved V gene, and the reason for the others is unknown. V and J calls and clone size are copied from that table; D and trimming were computed from the DNA. The sample data list approximately 260,000 clones, and approximately 89% of these were observed just once. The top ten clonotypes cover approximately 5% of the sample.

Turning to this clone: Its antigen is still unknown. Base qualities are not at hand, and no much larger clone is one base apart.

Looking up the germline V gene (reference sequence) yields CDR1 MNHEY and CDR2 SMNVEV. Including cysteine and phenylalanine, the CDR3 has 15 amino acids. Just CDR3 DNA is preserved here, 45 bases in frame from base 1. The junction shows trimming of 0 bases on V and 5 bases on J, plus 13 bases between the germline ends. Results and caveats for the whole study, not just this receptor: How much clinical and demographic metadata was included differed by source and by participant, and the metadata was provided uncurated.

Samples from volunteer blood donors who had recovered from COVID-19 were contributed by a second Seattle source. The collaborating institutions used their own protocols to collect whole blood in K2EDTA tubes. Collaborator samples were shipped for TCRbeta analysis as frozen whole blood, isolated PBMCs, or DNA extracted from either sample type. This sequence uses TRBV27 and TRBJ1-1; the D segment cannot be called with confidence. The sample was peripheral blood. The clonotype originates from a woman in her forties who had recovered from COVID-19. CDR3 reads: CASSLSFGDWTEAFF. The DNA sequence follows: TGTGCCAGCAGTTTATCCTTCGGGGATTGGACTGAAGCTTTCTTT.